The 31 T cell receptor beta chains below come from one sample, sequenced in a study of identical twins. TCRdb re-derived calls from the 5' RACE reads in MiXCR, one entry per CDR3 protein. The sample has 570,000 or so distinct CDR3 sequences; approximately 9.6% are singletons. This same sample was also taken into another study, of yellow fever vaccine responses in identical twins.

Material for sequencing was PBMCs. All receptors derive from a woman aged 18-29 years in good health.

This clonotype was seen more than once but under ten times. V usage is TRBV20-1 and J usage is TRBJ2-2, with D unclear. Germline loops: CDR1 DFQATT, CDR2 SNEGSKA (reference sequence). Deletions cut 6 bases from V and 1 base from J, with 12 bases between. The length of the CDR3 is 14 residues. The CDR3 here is CSARTPLNTGELFF. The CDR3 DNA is TGCAGTGCCAGGACCCCGCTGAACACCGGGGAGCTGTTTTTT.

CDR3 in DNA: TGTGCCAGCAACAACGACAGGGGCGACTCCTACGAGCAGTACTTC. The encoded protein is CASNNDRGDSYEQYF. The chain is built from TRBV7-9 and TRBJ2-7; 8 positions agree with TRBD1. The CDR3 is made up of 15 amino acids. Germline CDR1 reads SEHNR; CDR2 reads FQNEAQ (reference sequence). Losses at the gene ends were 7 bases for V and 0 bases for J; bases not matched to a gene: 8.

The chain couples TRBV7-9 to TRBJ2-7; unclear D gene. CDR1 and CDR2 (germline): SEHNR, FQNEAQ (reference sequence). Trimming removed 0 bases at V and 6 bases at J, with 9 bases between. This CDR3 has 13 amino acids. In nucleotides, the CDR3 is TGTGCCAGCAGCTTAGCGCAGAGGACCGAGCAGTACTTC. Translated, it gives CASSLAQRTEQYF.

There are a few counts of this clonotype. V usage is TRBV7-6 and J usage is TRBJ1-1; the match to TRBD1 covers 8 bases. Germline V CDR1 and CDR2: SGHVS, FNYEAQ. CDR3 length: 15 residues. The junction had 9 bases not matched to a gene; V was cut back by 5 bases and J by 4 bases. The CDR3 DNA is TGTGCCAGCAGCCGTTTCAGGGGGCTGATCACTGAAGCTTTCTTT. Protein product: CASSRFRGLITEAFF.

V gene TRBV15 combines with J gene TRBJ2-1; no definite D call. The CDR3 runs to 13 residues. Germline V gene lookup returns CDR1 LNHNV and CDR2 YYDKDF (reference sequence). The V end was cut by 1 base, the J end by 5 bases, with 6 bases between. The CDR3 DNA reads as TGTGCCACCAGCAGAGGACGACACAATGAGCAGTTCTTC. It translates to CATSRGRHNEQFF.

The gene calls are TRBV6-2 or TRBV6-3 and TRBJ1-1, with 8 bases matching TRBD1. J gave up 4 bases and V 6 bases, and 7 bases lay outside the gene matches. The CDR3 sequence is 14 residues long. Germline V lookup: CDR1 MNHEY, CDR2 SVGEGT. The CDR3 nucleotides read TGTGCCAGCAGCCCGATCAGGGGGCGCACTGAAGCTTTCTTT. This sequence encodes CASSPIRGRTEAFF.

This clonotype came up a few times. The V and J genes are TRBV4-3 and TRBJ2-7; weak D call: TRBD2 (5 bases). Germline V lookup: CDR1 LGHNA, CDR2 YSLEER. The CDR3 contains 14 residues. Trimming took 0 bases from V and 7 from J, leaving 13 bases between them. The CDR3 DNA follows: TGCGCCAGCAGCCAAGATAGGTCGGGGTTGGAGCAGTACTTC. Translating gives CASSQDRSGLEQYF.

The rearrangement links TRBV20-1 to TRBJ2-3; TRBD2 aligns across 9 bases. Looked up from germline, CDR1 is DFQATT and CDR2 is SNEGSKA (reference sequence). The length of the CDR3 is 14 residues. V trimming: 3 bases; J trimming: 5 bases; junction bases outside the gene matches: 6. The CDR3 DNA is TGCAGTGCTAGTCTGGGCGGGGGGGTAGATACGCAGTATTTT. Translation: CSASLGGGVDTQYF.

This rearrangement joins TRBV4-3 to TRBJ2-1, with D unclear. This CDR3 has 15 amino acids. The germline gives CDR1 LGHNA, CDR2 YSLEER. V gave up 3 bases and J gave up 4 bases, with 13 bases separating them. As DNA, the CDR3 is TGCGCCAGCAGCCAGATTCGAGCGCAGTACAATGAGCAGTTCTTC. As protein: CASSQIRAQYNEQFF.

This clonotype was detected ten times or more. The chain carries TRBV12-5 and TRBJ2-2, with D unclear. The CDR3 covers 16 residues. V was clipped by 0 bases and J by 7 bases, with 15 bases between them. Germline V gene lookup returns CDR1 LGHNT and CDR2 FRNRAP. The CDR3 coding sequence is TGTGCTAGTGGTTTGGTACTTGGGCAGGCAGACGGGGAGCTGTTTTTT. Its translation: CASGLVLGQADGELFF. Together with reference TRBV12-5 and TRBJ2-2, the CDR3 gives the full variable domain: DARVTQTPRHKVTEMGQEVTMRCQPILGHNTVFWYRQTMMQGLELLAYFRNRAPLDDSGMPKDRFSAEMPDATLATLKIQPSEPRDSAVYFCASGLVLGQADGELFFGEGSRLTVL.

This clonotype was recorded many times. CDR3 sequence (DNA): TGTGCCACCAGTGATTTAGGTGGGAGCAGGGGGCGACCTAGCACAGATACGCAGTATTTT. It encodes CATSDLGGSRGRPSTDTQYF. V usage is TRBV24-1 and J usage is TRBJ2-3, with 8 bases identical to TRBD1. The V gene end was trimmed by 1 base and the J gene end by 0 bases; junction bases not matched to a gene: 14. This CDR3 is built from 20 residues. Germline lookup yields CDR1 KGHDR and CDR2 SFDVKD.

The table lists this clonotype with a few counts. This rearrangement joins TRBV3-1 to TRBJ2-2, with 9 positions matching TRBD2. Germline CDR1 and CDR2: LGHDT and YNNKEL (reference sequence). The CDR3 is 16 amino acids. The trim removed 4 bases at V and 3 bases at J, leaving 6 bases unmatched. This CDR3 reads CASSPTSGSYTGELFF. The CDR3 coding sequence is TGTGCCAGCAGCCCCACTAGCGGGTCGTACACCGGGGAGCTGTTTTTT.

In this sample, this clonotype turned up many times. The CDR3 loop reads CASSDGPAGTDTQYF. The DNA for the CDR3 is TGCGCCAGCAGTGACGGTCCAGCGGGAACAGATACGCAGTATTTT. The chain carries TRBV10-1 and TRBJ2-3; 7 bases line up with TRBD2. With V trimmed by 3 bases and J by 3 bases, 6 bases remained unmatched. The V gene's germline CDR1 is WNHNN and CDR2 SYGVQD (reference sequence). The length of the CDR3 is 15 residues.

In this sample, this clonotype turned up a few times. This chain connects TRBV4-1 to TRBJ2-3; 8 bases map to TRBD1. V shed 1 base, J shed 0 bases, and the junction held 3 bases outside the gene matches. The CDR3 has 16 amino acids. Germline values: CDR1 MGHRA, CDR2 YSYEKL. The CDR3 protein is CASSQVDRASTDTQYF. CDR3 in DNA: TGCGCCAGCAGCCAAGTGGACAGGGCTAGCACAGATACGCAGTATTTT.

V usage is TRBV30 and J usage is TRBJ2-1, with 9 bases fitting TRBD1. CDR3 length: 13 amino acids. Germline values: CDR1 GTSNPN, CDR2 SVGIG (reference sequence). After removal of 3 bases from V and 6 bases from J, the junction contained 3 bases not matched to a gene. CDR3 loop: CAWSKDRGNEQFF. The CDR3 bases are TGTGCCTGGAGCAAGGACAGGGGCAATGAGCAGTTCTTC.

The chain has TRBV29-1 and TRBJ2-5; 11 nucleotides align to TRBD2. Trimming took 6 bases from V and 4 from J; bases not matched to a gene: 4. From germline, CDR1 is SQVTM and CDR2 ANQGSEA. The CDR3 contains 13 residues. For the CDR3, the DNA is TGCAGCGTCCGTCTAGCGGGAGGAGAGACCCAGTACTTC. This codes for CSVRLAGGETQYF.

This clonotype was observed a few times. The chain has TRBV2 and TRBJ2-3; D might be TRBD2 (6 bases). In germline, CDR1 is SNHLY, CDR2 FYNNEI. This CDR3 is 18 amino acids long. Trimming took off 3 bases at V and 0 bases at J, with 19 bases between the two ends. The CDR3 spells CASSDFPGSGISTDTQYF. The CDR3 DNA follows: TGTGCCAGCAGTGACTTCCCCGGGAGCGGCATTAGCACAGATACGCAGTATTTT. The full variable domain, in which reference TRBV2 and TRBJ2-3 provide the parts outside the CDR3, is EPEVTQTPSHQVTQMGQEVILRCVPISNHLYFYWYRQILGQKVEFLVSFYNNEISEKSEIFDDQFSVERPDGSNFTLKIRSTKLEDSAMYFCASSDFPGSGISTDTQYFGPGTRLTVL.

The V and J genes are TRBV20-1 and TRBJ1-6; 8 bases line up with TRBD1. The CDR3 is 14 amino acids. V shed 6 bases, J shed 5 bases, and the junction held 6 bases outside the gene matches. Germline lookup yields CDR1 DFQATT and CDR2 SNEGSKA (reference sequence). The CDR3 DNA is TGCAGTGCCTCGGACAGGGCGGATAATTCACCCCTCCACTTT. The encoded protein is CSASDRADNSPLHF.

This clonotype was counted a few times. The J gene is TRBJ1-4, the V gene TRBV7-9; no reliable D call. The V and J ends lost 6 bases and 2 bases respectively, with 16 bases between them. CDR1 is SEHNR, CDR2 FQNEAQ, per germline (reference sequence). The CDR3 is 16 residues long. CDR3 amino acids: CASRALRGSTNEKLFF. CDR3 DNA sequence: TGTGCCAGCAGAGCTCTACGGGGTAGCACTAATGAAAAACTGTTTTTT.

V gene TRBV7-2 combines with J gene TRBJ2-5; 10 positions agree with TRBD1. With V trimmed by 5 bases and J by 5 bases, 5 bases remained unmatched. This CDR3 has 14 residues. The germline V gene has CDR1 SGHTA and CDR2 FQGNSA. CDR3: CASSRGQGWETQYF. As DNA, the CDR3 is TGTGCCAGCAGCAGGGGACAGGGGTGGGAGACCCAGTACTTC.

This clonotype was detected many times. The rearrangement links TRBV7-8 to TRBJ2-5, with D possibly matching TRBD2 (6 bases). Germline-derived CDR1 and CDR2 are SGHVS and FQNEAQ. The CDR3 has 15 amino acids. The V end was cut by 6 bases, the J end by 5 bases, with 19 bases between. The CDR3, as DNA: TGTGCCAGCAGTTCTAGAGGCGGGGCCGTCGAGACCCAGTACTTC. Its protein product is CASSSRGGAVETQYF.

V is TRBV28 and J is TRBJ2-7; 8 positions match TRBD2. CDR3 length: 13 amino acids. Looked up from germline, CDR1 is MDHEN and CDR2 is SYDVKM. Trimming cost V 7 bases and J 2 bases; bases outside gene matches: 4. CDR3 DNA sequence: TGTGCCAGCACCCTAGCGGGTGCCTACGAGCAGTACTTC. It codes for CASTLAGAYEQYF.

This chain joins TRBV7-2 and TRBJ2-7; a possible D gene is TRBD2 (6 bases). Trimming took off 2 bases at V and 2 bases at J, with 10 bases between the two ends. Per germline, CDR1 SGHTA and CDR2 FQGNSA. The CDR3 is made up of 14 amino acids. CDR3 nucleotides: TGTGCCAGCAGCTTACGGCGGGGCGCCTACGAGCAGTACTTC. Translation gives CASSLRRGAYEQYF.

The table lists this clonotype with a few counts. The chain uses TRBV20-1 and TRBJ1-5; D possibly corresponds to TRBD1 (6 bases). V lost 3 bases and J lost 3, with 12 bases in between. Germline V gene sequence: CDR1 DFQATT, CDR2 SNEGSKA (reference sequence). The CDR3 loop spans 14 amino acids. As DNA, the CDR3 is TGCAGTGCTAGGTCGGGACATAACAATCAGCCCCAGCATTTT. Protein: CSARSGHNNQPQHF.

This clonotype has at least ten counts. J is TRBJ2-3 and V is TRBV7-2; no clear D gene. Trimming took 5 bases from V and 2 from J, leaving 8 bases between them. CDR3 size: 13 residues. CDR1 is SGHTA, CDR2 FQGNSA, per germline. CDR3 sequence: CASSRGPTDTQYF. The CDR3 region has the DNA TGTGCCAGCAGCAGAGGCCCCACAGATACGCAGTATTTT. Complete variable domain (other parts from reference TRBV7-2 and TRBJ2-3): GAGVSQSPSNKVTEKGKDVELRCDPISGHTALYWYRQSLGQGLEFLIYFQGNSAPDKSGLPSDRFSAERTGGSVSTLTIQRTQQEDSAVYLCASSRGPTDTQYFGPGTRLTVL.

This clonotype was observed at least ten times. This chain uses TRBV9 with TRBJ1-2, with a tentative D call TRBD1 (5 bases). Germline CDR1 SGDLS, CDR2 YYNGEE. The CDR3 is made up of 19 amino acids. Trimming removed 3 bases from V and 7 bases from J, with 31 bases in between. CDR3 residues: CASSGENRDPDRFLSGYTF. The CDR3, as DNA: TGTGCCAGCAGCGGAGAGAACCGGGACCCCGACCGCTTTCTCTCTGGCTACACCTTC.

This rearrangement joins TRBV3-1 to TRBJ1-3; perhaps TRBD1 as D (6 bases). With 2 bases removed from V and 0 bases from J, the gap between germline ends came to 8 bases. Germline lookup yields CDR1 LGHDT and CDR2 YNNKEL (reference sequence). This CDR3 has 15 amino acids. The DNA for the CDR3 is TGTGCCAGCAGCCAATGGGACATCTCTGGAAACACCATATATTTT. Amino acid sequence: CASSQWDISGNTIYF.

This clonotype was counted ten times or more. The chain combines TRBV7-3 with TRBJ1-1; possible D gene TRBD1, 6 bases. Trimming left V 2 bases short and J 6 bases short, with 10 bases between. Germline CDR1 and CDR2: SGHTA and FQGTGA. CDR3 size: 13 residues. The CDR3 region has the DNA TGTGCCAGCAGCTTAGATAGGGGGGCTGAAGCTTTCTTT. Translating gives CASSLDRGAEAFF.

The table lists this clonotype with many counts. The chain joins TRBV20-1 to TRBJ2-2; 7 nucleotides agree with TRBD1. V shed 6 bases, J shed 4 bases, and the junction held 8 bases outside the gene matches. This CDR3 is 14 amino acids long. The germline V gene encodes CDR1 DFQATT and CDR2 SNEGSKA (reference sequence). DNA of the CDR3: TGCAGTGCCGAGACAGGGTCCGTCACCGGGGAGCTGTTTTTT. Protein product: CSAETGSVTGELFF.

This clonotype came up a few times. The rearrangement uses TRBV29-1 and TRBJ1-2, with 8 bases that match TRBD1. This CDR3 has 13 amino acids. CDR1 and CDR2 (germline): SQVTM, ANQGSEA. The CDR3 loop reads CKVGQASNYGYTF. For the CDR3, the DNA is TGCAAAGTGGGACAGGCGTCTAACTATGGCTACACCTTC.

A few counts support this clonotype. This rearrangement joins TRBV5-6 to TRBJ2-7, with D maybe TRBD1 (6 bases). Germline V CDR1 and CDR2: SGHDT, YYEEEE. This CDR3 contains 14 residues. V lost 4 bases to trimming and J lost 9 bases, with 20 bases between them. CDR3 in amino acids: CASSAKDRPSGQYF. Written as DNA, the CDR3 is TGTGCCAGCAGCGCCAAAGACAGGCCATCGGGGCAGTACTTC. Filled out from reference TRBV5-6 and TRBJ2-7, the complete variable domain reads DAGVTQSPTHLIKTRGQQVTLRCSPKSGHDTVSWYQQALGQGPQFIFQYYEEEERQRGNFPDRFSGHQFPNYSSELNVNALLLGDSALYLCASSAKDRPSGQYFGPGTRLTVT.